This T cell receptor (beta chain) appears in the sequencing data of a study of glioma-infiltrating T cells (dated by TCRdb to the mid-2010s). General notes on the study: Sequencing of TCR alpha- and beta-chain repertoires was performed on glioma tissue, on non-neoplastic brain tissue, and on matched peripheral blood mononuclear cells. To measure how far tissue and blood T-cell populations diverged, each tissue-infiltrating repertoire was compared against the peripheral blood repertoire of the same patient. The paired cohort comprised three low-grade glioma patients, 7 or 8 primary glioblastoma patients and three non-glioma patients contributing non-neoplastic brain tissue.

The research as a whole found: Very few CDR3 sequences were shared between tissue and blood, attributed to high CDR3 diversity and limited sampling. In non-neoplastic patients, VJ-independent divergence between tissue and blood fell below expectation, whereas in all gliomas, and especially in low-grade gliomas, the divergence rose above expectation. The group comparisons were based on small numbers of patients: three non-neoplastic, three low-grade glioma and roughly eight glioblastoma patients.

TCR alpha and beta CDR3 regions were amplified with the iRepertoire nested amplicon-rescue multiplex PCR (arm-PCR) platform from RNA. The input for one-step reverse transcription and amplification was roughly 100-400 ng of tissue mRNA or PBMC total RNA. Following bead purification, Illumina adapters were added by a secondary multiplex PCR, and the libraries were gel-purified between 200 and 400 bp. Libraries carried internal 6-nucleotide barcodes used for demultiplexing. The libraries were sequenced on an Illumina MiSeq using 2x220 or 2x250 nucleotide paired-end reads. Per the authors' processing: Paired reads were merged using FLASH 1.2.11 and aligned with BWA-MEM to the GRCh37 human genome, and TRA and TRB reads were then extracted. For V and J assignment, an IMGT-derived reference of cassette sequences and CDR3 motifs that included pseudogenes was used. Reads were translated in three frames, and productive CDR3s were defined by a C…FGXG motif without stop codons. A clonotype was defined as a unique combination of a V-J cassette pair and a CDR3 amino acid sequence. Hamming distance filtering was applied to reads, with thresholds set by the sequence error rate of each sample in mapped regions. TCRdb trimmed the raw reads at Q25, called clones with MiXCR and kept productive beta chains. For every CDR3 protein sequence, its rows merge into one entry that carries the most common genes and DNA. TCRdb's processing, not the authors' own work, is the source of the V and J calls. Within this sample are around 130,000 distinct CDR3 sequences, with around 25% of them counted one time only. 27% of the sample comes from the top ten.

V is reduced by 2 bases and J by 7 bases, leaving a spacing of 18 bases between them. The germline V gene yields SGHVS for CDR1 and FNYEAQ for CDR2. The CDR3 measures 16 amino acids from cysteine to phenylalanine. Kept here is only the CDR3 DNA, which spans 48 bases and is read in frame from base 1. A word on this clonotype: Its antigen has not been determined. Per-nucleotide qualities are absent, and no much larger clonotype sits a single base away.

In this chain, TRBV7-6 is recombined with TRBJ2-1; no D gene call is confident. The receptor's source is a human donor with low-grade glioma or glioblastoma, undergoing nonglioma brain surgery, or in good health (not recorded which). Specimen: glioma tissue, nonneoplastic brain tissue, or PBMCs (not recorded which). In nucleotides, the sequence is TGTGCCAGCAGCTTAATGAACGAGGCCCCCTGGAATGAGCAGTTCTTC. This yields the protein CASSLMNEAPWNEQFF.